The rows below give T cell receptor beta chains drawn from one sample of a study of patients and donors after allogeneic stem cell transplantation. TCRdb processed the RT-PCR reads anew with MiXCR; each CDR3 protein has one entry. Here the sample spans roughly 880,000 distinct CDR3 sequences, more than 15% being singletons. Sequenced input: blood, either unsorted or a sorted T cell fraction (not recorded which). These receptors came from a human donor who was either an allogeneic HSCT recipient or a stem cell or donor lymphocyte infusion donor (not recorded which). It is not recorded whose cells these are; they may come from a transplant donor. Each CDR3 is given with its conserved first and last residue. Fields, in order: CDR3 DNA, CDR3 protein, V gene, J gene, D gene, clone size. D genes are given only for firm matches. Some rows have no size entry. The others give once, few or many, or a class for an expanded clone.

CDR3nt: TGTGCCAGCAGTTTTGCGGAGACCGTGTGGTCCTACGAGCAGTACTTC; CDR3aa: CASSFAETVWSYEQYF; v_gene: TRBV12-3/TRBV12-4; j_gene: TRBJ2-7; d_gene: NA; abundance: NA
CDR3nt: TGCAGTGCAACGCGGGGTTCTAGCACAGATACGCAGTATTTT; CDR3aa: CSATRGSSTDTQYF; v_gene: TRBV20-1; j_gene: TRBJ2-3; d_gene: NA; abundance: NA
CDR3nt: TGTGCCAGCAGCTCGCTCTCGGGACAGACCTATGGCTACACCTTC; CDR3aa: CASSSLSGQTYGYTF; v_gene: TRBV7-9; j_gene: TRBJ1-2; d_gene: TRBD1; abundance: NA
CDR3nt: TGCAGTGCTAGCGACAGGGGGCGCGTCCATGGCTACACCTTC; CDR3aa: CSASDRGRVHGYTF; v_gene: TRBV20-1; j_gene: TRBJ1-2; d_gene: TRBD1; abundance: few
CDR3nt: TGTGCCAGCAGCCCGCGACAGGCTAACAATCAGCCCCAGCATTTT; CDR3aa: CASSPRQANNQPQHF; v_gene: TRBV11-2; j_gene: TRBJ1-5; d_gene: NA; abundance: many
CDR3nt: TGTGCCAGCAGTTTAGCGAAATCAACCTATGGCTACACCTTC; CDR3aa: CASSLAKSTYGYTF; v_gene: TRBV12-3/TRBV12-4; j_gene: TRBJ1-2; d_gene: NA; abundance: NA
CDR3nt: TGCGCCAGCAGCCCGGGACAGGGGGCCACCGGGGAGCTGTTTTTT; CDR3aa: CASSPGQGATGELFF; v_gene: TRBV5-1; j_gene: TRBJ2-2; d_gene: TRBD1; abundance: once
CDR3nt: TGTGCCAGCAGTTTAGTGTCTAACTCCTACGAGCAGTACTTC; CDR3aa: CASSLVSNSYEQYF; v_gene: TRBV12-3/TRBV12-4; j_gene: TRBJ2-7; d_gene: NA; abundance: few
CDR3nt: TGTGCCAGCAGACGTGAGGGACAGAACTATGGCTACACCTTC; CDR3aa: CASRREGQNYGYTF; v_gene: TRBV12-3/TRBV12-4; j_gene: TRBJ1-2; d_gene: TRBD1; abundance: few
CDR3nt: TGCGCCAGCAGCTTGAACGGGGCCGGCTACACTGAAGCTTTCTTT; CDR3aa: CASSLNGAGYTEAFF; v_gene: TRBV5-1; j_gene: TRBJ1-1; d_gene: NA; abundance: few
CDR3nt: TGTGCCAGCATGGACAGGCTTAAAGAGACCCAGTACTTC; CDR3aa: CASMDRLKETQYF; v_gene: TRBV12-3/TRBV12-4; j_gene: TRBJ2-5; d_gene: TRBD1; abundance: NA
CDR3nt: TGTGCCAGCAGCGTCTATCTACCGGGACTAGTTGACGAGCAGTACTTC; CDR3aa: CASSVYLPGLVDEQYF; v_gene: TRBV7-9; j_gene: TRBJ2-7; d_gene: TRBD2; abundance: NA
CDR3nt: TGTGCCAGCAGTTTACAGGGGGCCTACTGGGGCTACACCTTC; CDR3aa: CASSLQGAYWGYTF; v_gene: TRBV12-3/TRBV12-4; j_gene: TRBJ1-2; d_gene: TRBD1; abundance: NA
CDR3nt: TGCGCCAGCAGCCACCCAGTCCAACGGGGTGGGTCCTACAATGAGCAGTTCTTC; CDR3aa: CASSHPVQRGGSYNEQFF; v_gene: TRBV4-1; j_gene: TRBJ2-1; d_gene: NA; abundance: NA
CDR3nt: TGCAGTGCATCCCTGGGCGTGGACGGAGAGACCCAGTACTTC; CDR3aa: CSASLGVDGETQYF; v_gene: TRBV20-1; j_gene: TRBJ2-5; d_gene: NA; abundance: few
CDR3nt: TGTGCCGGAATAGCGGGAGCGACCTACAATGAGCAGTTCTTC; CDR3aa: CAGIAGATYNEQFF; v_gene: TRBV7-9; j_gene: TRBJ2-1; d_gene: TRBD2; abundance: NA
CDR3nt: TGTGCCAGCAGTTTACGGACAGGGGACACTGAAGCTTTCTTT; CDR3aa: CASSLRTGDTEAFF; v_gene: TRBV7-9; j_gene: TRBJ1-1; d_gene: TRBD1; abundance: many
CDR3nt: TGTGCCAGCAGCCTAGGGGTTAGAAAAGCTTTCTTT; CDR3aa: CASSLGVRKAFF; v_gene: TRBV7-2; j_gene: TRBJ1-1; d_gene: NA; abundance: NA
CDR3nt: TGCAGTGCCGAGGGCCAGGAAAATTCACCCCTCCACTTT; CDR3aa: CSAEGQENSPLHF; v_gene: TRBV20-1; j_gene: TRBJ1-6; d_gene: NA; abundance: NA
CDR3nt: TGTGCCAGCAGCTTAGCGGGCAGGGACTTAACTGAAGCTTTCTTT; CDR3aa: CASSLAGRDLTEAFF; v_gene: TRBV11-1; j_gene: TRBJ1-1; d_gene: NA; abundance: few
CDR3nt: TGTGCCACCAGTGATGGGGACAGGGGCGCCTTAGAGACCCAGTACTTC; CDR3aa: CATSDGDRGALETQYF; v_gene: TRBV24-1; j_gene: TRBJ2-5; d_gene: TRBD1; abundance: few
CDR3nt: TGCAGCGTTGATGCTGGGAGCACCGGGGAGCTGTTTTTT; CDR3aa: CSVDAGSTGELFF; v_gene: TRBV29-1; j_gene: TRBJ2-2; d_gene: NA; abundance: NA
CDR3nt: TGTGCCAGTACCAGGACAGGGGGCGGCACTGAAGCTTTCTTT; CDR3aa: CASTRTGGGTEAFF; v_gene: TRBV19; j_gene: TRBJ1-1; d_gene: TRBD1; abundance: few
CDR3nt: TGCGCCAGCAGCTTGGGGCAGGGATCTACCAATGAGCAGTTCTTC; CDR3aa: CASSLGQGSTNEQFF; v_gene: TRBV5-1; j_gene: TRBJ2-1; d_gene: NA; abundance: NA
CDR3nt: TGTGCCAGCAGCAAGCAGGCTTACGAGCAGTACTTC; CDR3aa: CASSKQAYEQYF; v_gene: TRBV7-2; j_gene: TRBJ2-7; d_gene: NA; abundance: NA
CDR3nt: TGTGCCAGCAGTCCCACCTCGACGGGAGCCAATGAGCAGTTCTTC; CDR3aa: CASSPTSTGANEQFF; v_gene: TRBV12-3/TRBV12-4; j_gene: TRBJ2-1; d_gene: NA; abundance: NA
CDR3nt: TGTGCCTGGAGTTTAGGGGCAGAAGCTTTCTTT; CDR3aa: CAWSLGAEAFF; v_gene: TRBV30; j_gene: TRBJ1-1; d_gene: NA; abundance: NA
CDR3nt: TGTGCTAGTGGTCAAAGTCGGACTGCGAGGGTAGAGCACAATGAGCAGTTCTTC; CDR3aa: CASGQSRTARVEHNEQFF; v_gene: TRBV12-5; j_gene: TRBJ2-1; d_gene: NA; abundance: many
CDR3nt: TGTGCCAGCGGGCAGAGACAGGTCGGCACTGAAGCTTTCTTT; CDR3aa: CASGQRQVGTEAFF; v_gene: TRBV2; j_gene: TRBJ1-1; d_gene: NA; abundance: few
CDR3nt: TGTGCCAGCAGCCGGACAGGGGATGGCTACACCTTC; CDR3aa: CASSRTGDGYTF; v_gene: TRBV6-5; j_gene: TRBJ1-2; d_gene: TRBD1; abundance: many
CDR3nt: TGTGCCAGCAGCCGACGACTAGCGGTCACCGGGGAGCTGTTTTTT; CDR3aa: CASSRRLAVTGELFF; v_gene: TRBV3-1; j_gene: TRBJ2-2; d_gene: TRBD2; abundance: NA
CDR3nt: TGCGCCAGCAGCTTGGCGGTTAGCGGGAACACTGAAGCTTTCTTT; CDR3aa: CASSLAVSGNTEAFF; v_gene: TRBV5-1; j_gene: TRBJ1-1; d_gene: NA; abundance: few
CDR3nt: TGTGCCAGCTCGAGGGGGGGGTCTGGTCAGCCCCAGCATTTT; CDR3aa: CASSRGGSGQPQHF; v_gene: TRBV27; j_gene: TRBJ1-5; d_gene: NA; abundance: few
CDR3nt: TGTGCTAGTGGTTTCCCGACCAGATACAATGAGCAGTTCTTC; CDR3aa: CASGFPTRYNEQFF; v_gene: TRBV12-5; j_gene: TRBJ2-1; d_gene: NA; abundance: NA
CDR3nt: TGTGCCAGCACCCAAGGGTCGGGAGTGTACCAAGAGACCCAGTACTTC; CDR3aa: CASTQGSGVYQETQYF; v_gene: TRBV6-1; j_gene: TRBJ2-5; d_gene: NA; abundance: NA
CDR3nt: TGTGCCAGCACTCTCTGGGAGACCTACGAGCAGTACTTC; CDR3aa: CASTLWETYEQYF; v_gene: TRBV5-6; j_gene: TRBJ2-7; d_gene: NA; abundance: NA
CDR3nt: TGCAGTGCTAGAGATCGAAGCTCCTTCGCTACTTCACCCCTCCACTTT; CDR3aa: CSARDRSSFATSPLHF; v_gene: TRBV20-1; j_gene: TRBJ1-6; d_gene: NA; abundance: NA
CDR3nt: TGTGCCAGCAGCCCTAGGGACTATGGCTACACCTTC; CDR3aa: CASSPRDYGYTF; v_gene: TRBV7-9; j_gene: TRBJ1-2; d_gene: NA; abundance: few
CDR3nt: TGCAGTGCTGGTCCCGGGGGGGAAAAACTGTTTTTT; CDR3aa: CSAGPGGEKLFF; v_gene: TRBV20-1; j_gene: TRBJ1-4; d_gene: NA; abundance: NA
CDR3nt: TGTGCCAGCAGCCGGGGACAGAACTACGAGCAGTACTTC; CDR3aa: CASSRGQNYEQYF; v_gene: TRBV11-1; j_gene: TRBJ2-7; d_gene: TRBD1; abundance: NA
CDR3nt: TGTGCCAGCAGTTGGGACAGGAATCAGCCCCAGCATTTT; CDR3aa: CASSWDRNQPQHF; v_gene: TRBV12-3/TRBV12-4; j_gene: TRBJ1-5; d_gene: TRBD1; abundance: many
CDR3nt: TGTGCCAGCAGTCTACAGGGGTCTAGGGCTGAAGCTTTCTTT; CDR3aa: CASSLQGSRAEAFF; v_gene: TRBV6-2/TRBV6-3; j_gene: TRBJ1-1; d_gene: TRBD1; abundance: NA
CDR3nt: TGTGCCAGCAGCCCGGGGGCACGGGAGGGCCATGAGACCCAGTACTTC; CDR3aa: CASSPGAREGHETQYF; v_gene: TRBV28; j_gene: TRBJ2-5; d_gene: TRBD2; abundance: few
CDR3nt: TGCAGCGTTGTAAGGGATACAAACACTGAAGCTTTCTTT; CDR3aa: CSVVRDTNTEAFF; v_gene: TRBV29-1; j_gene: TRBJ1-1; d_gene: NA; abundance: few
CDR3nt: TGCGCCAGCAGCCCGGGACTAGCGGGAGTTGGCGGAGAGACCCAGTACTTC; CDR3aa: CASSPGLAGVGGETQYF; v_gene: TRBV5-1; j_gene: TRBJ2-5; d_gene: TRBD2; abundance: NA
CDR3nt: TGTGCCAGCAGCACCGGGACTAGCGGAAAACGCCAAGAGACCCAGTACTTC; CDR3aa: CASSTGTSGKRQETQYF; v_gene: TRBV12-3/TRBV12-4; j_gene: TRBJ2-5; d_gene: TRBD2; abundance: few
CDR3nt: TGCAGTGCCCCTACTAGCGGAGGTACGCAGTATTTT; CDR3aa: CSAPTSGGTQYF; v_gene: TRBV20-1; j_gene: TRBJ2-3; d_gene: TRBD2; abundance: NA
CDR3nt: TGTGCCAGCAGCCAAGACGGGGTCTATGGGGGGAATGAGCAGTTCTTC; CDR3aa: CASSQDGVYGGNEQFF; v_gene: TRBV3-1; j_gene: TRBJ2-1; d_gene: NA; abundance: NA
CDR3nt: TGTGCCAGCAGCTTAATTTTAAAACAGGGAATACATGGCTACACCTTC; CDR3aa: CASSLILKQGIHGYTF; v_gene: TRBV4-2; j_gene: TRBJ1-2; d_gene: NA; abundance: few
CDR3nt: TGTGCCAGCAGCTTAAGCGGGTCAGGGAGCAATGAGCAGTTCTTC; CDR3aa: CASSLSGSGSNEQFF; v_gene: TRBV11-2; j_gene: TRBJ2-1; d_gene: NA; abundance: few
CDR3nt: TGTGCCAGCAGCAACAGACCCGGGGGGAGCACAGATACGCAGTATTTT; CDR3aa: CASSNRPGGSTDTQYF; v_gene: TRBV12-3/TRBV12-4; j_gene: TRBJ2-3; d_gene: TRBD2; abundance: NA
CDR3nt: TGTGCCAGCAGCCGCCGGACAGGGCCCCACACTGAAGCTTTCTTT; CDR3aa: CASSRRTGPHTEAFF; v_gene: TRBV14; j_gene: TRBJ1-1; d_gene: TRBD1; abundance: NA
CDR3nt: TGTGCCAGCAGCTTGGGACAGAGCTTAAACTACGAGCAGTACTTC; CDR3aa: CASSLGQSLNYEQYF; v_gene: TRBV5-5; j_gene: TRBJ2-7; d_gene: NA; abundance: few
CDR3nt: TGTGCCAGCAGCCAAGGGTTCAGGGATAACACTGAAGCTTTCTTT; CDR3aa: CASSQGFRDNTEAFF; v_gene: TRBV3-1; j_gene: TRBJ1-1; d_gene: NA; abundance: NA
CDR3nt: TGCAGTGCTTCCCGGACAGGGGCCCCTTATGGCTACACCTTC; CDR3aa: CSASRTGAPYGYTF; v_gene: TRBV20-1; j_gene: TRBJ1-2; d_gene: TRBD1; abundance: many